Shown below are 14 T cell receptor beta chains from a single sample sequenced in a study of cytomegalovirus exposure and HLA in healthy donors. The PCR used 60 Vbeta and 13 Jbeta primers. Assay: immunoSEQ multiplex PCR; the TCRdb copy retains only in-frame clones and omits some. The table includes about 180,000 clones, just under 80% detected once. Material: PBMCs. Receptor source: a man aged 25-45 years in good health and CMV-seronegative.

The rearrangement joins TRBV6-4 to TRBJ2-1; TRBD2 matches 10 bases. Germline CDR1 reads MRHNA; CDR2 reads SNTAGT. V was clipped by 0 bases and J by 5 bases; unmatched bases: 1. This CDR3 has 15 residues. This CDR3 is CASSDSAGGHNEQFF. CDR3 sequence (DNA): TGTGCCAGCAGTGACTCAGCGGGGGGGCACAATGAGCAGTTCTTC.

The chain has TRBV6-4 and TRBJ2-2; tentatively, D is TRBD2 (5 bases). In germline, CDR1 is MRHNA, CDR2 SNTAGT. Trimming stripped 6 bases from V and 3 bases from J, with 20 bases between. This CDR3 spans 17 amino acids. The CDR3 DNA follows: TGTGCCAGCAGCGGAGTAGTTGGACTGCACGACACCGGGGAGCTGTTTTTT. It translates to CASSGVVGLHDTGELFF.

This chain connects TRBV10-3 to TRBJ2-7; 7 bases match TRBD1. V shed 4 bases and J 1 base; nucleotides not matched to a gene: 10. Germline V CDR1 and CDR2: ENHRY, SYGVKD. The CDR3 covers 16 residues. The CDR3 spells CAISGGGQAVSYEQYF. CDR3 DNA: TGTGCCATCAGTGGGGGCGGACAGGCAGTATCCTACGAGCAGTACTTC.

The chain uses TRBV18 and TRBJ2-7, with 10 positions matching TRBD2. The junction had 13 bases not matched to a gene; V was cut back by 5 bases and J by 6 bases. Germline loops: CDR1 KGHSH, CDR2 LQKENI. The CDR3 extends over 16 amino acids. CDR3 protein: CASSALGRLAGAEQYF. The CDR3 DNA is TGTGCCAGCTCAGCATTAGGTAGGCTAGCGGGAGCCGAGCAGTACTTC.

This chain joins TRBV9 and TRBJ2-3, with 7 bases aligning to TRBD2. Germline loops: CDR1 SGDLS, CDR2 YYNGEE. V dropped 2 bases and J dropped 2; count of bases not matched to a gene: 2. This CDR3 has 14 amino acids. The CDR3 spells CASSVSGPTDTQYF. Written as DNA, the CDR3 is TGTGCCAGCAGCGTTAGCGGGCCCACAGATACGCAGTATTTT.

This clone was picked up a small number of times. The chain couples TRBV30 to TRBJ2-7; 10 positions agree with TRBD1. With 7 bases clipped from V and 0 bases from J, the junction kept 15 bases outside the gene matches. The CDR3 extends over 17 amino acids. CDR1 is GTSNPN, CDR2 SVGIG, per germline (reference sequence). The CDR3 region is CASSTGGAGPLSYEQYF. The CDR3 DNA reads as TGTGCCTCTTCGACAGGGGGCGCGGGTCCCCTCTCCTACGAGCAGTACTTC.

This clone was counted once. The chain is built from TRBV27 and TRBJ2-5; D gene ambiguous. Germline V lookup: CDR1 MNHEY, CDR2 SMNVEV (reference sequence). V was clipped by 3 bases and J by 4 bases, with 12 bases between them. The CDR3 runs 14 residues. Written as DNA, the CDR3 is TGTGCCAGCAGTTTTCGCGGTAGAGGAGAGACCCAGTACTTC. This encodes CASSFRGRGETQYF.

The V and J genes are TRBV5-1 and TRBJ2-5; D perhaps matches TRBD1 (6 bases). Per germline, CDR1 SGHRS and CDR2 YFSETQ. V lost 2 bases and J 2 bases, leaving 13 bases between the germline ends. The CDR3 extends over 15 amino acids. CDR3 in DNA: TGCGCCAGCAGCTTACCCAGACAGGATCAAGAGACCCAGTACTTC. It encodes CASSLPRQDQETQYF.

The gene calls are TRBV4-3 and TRBJ2-2; 9 bases map to TRBD2. The CDR3 totals 15 residues. CDR1 and CDR2 from the germline V gene are LGHNA and YSLEER. V lost 1 base to trimming and J lost 8 bases; unmatched junction nucleotides: 5. In DNA form, the CDR3 reads TGCGCCAGCAGCCAAGTTAGCGGGAGAATAGGGGAGCTGTTTTTT. Translated, it gives CASSQVSGRIGELFF.

The rearrangement uses TRBV10-1 and TRBJ1-1; 8 nucleotides line up with TRBD1. V lost 7 bases to trimming and J lost 1 base; unmatched junction nucleotides: 2. Per the germline V gene, CDR1 is WNHNN and CDR2 is SYGVQD (reference sequence). CDR3 size: 13 residues. The CDR3 here is CASTGTGNTEAFF. CDR3 DNA sequence: TGCGCCAGCACCGGGACAGGGAACACTGAAGCTTTCTTT.

The rearrangement joins TRBV4-3 to TRBJ2-3; 11 nucleotides line up with TRBD2. Trimming at V came to 0 bases and at J to 0 bases, leaving 2 bases not matched to a gene. The CDR3 runs to 17 residues. Germline CDR1 reads LGHNA; CDR2 reads YSLEER. The CDR3 region has the DNA TGCGCCAGCAGCCAAGATGGGACTAGCGGAAGCACAGATACGCAGTATTTT. It specifies CASSQDGTSGSTDTQYF.

The chain couples TRBV5-1 to TRBJ2-5; D might be TRBD2 (6 bases). This CDR3 is built from 15 residues. Trimming cost V 4 bases and J 1 base, with 14 bases left between them. Looked up from germline, CDR1 is SGHRS and CDR2 is YFSETQ. CDR3 sequence: CASSSPGVFQETQYF. In nucleotides, the CDR3 is TGCGCCAGCAGCAGCCCGGGGGTCTTCCAAGAGACCCAGTACTTC.

The rearrangement joins TRBV29-1 to TRBJ1-1, with 8 bases fitting TRBD1. CDR3 length: 13 residues. J was trimmed by 1 base and V by 6 bases; bases with no gene match: 4. Germline values: CDR1 SQVTM, CDR2 ANQGSEA. CDR3 sequence reads: CSVPGTGNTEAFF. CDR3 DNA sequence: TGCAGCGTCCCCGGGACAGGGAACACTGAAGCTTTCTTT.

This chain connects TRBV10-3 to TRBJ2-1, with TRBD1 identical over 8 bases. This CDR3 has 14 residues. With 3 bases clipped from V and 8 bases from J, the junction kept 6 bases outside the gene matches. Germline loops: CDR1 ENHRY, CDR2 SYGVKD. CDR3 nucleotides: TGTGCCATCAGTGACCTGGACAGGGTCGATGAGCAGTTCTTC. This gives the protein CAISDLDRVDEQFF.